Below, 9 T cell receptor beta chains from the same sample are listed, as sequenced in a study of T cell changes during pregnancy in multiple sclerosis. The assay was immunoSEQ multiplex PCR, and TCRdb's table has in-frame clones only and misses some. The table has 57,000 or so clones, less than 95% seen once. The sample here was peripheral blood, taken in the third trimester of pregnancy. The receptors here all came from a female donor in good health, enrolled as a control in a pregnancy study.

The chain uses TRBV7-8 and TRBJ1-2, with 9 positions matching TRBD1. In germline, CDR1 is SGHVS, CDR2 FQNEAQ. Trimming at V came to 1 base and at J to 8 bases, leaving 8 bases not matched to a gene. The CDR3 consists of 15 residues. The CDR3 spells CASSLGDRAPSGYTF. CDR3 bases: TGTGCCAGCAGCTTAGGGGACAGGGCCCCGTCCGGCTACACCTTC.

This clone was seen a single time. This chain joins TRBV7-2 and TRBJ1-2, with D possibly TRBD1 on 6 matching bases. Trimming removed 1 base from V and 8 bases from J, with 11 bases in between. Germline CDR1 is SGHTA and CDR2 is FQGNSA. This CDR3 comprises 13 residues. The CDR3 here is CASSLGRTDGYTF. The CDR3 region has the DNA TGTGCCAGCAGCTTAGGACGGACAGACGGCTACACCTTC.

This clone was seen more than once but under ten times. The chain uses TRBV27 and TRBJ1-1; a weak D match, TRBD1 (5 bases). Trimming pared 3 bases from V and 0 bases from J, leaving 20 bases between. Germline V CDR1 and CDR2: MNHEY, SMNVEV (reference sequence). There are 18 residues in the CDR3. The CDR3 spells CASSFYRAGRGVNTEAFF. The CDR3 DNA follows: TGTGCCAGCAGTTTCTACCGAGCAGGGCGGGGAGTGAACACTGAAGCTTTCTTT.

The rearrangement links TRBV25-1 to TRBJ2-1, with TRBD2 as a possible D gene (7 bases). Trimming pared 6 bases from V and 1 base from J, leaving 16 bases between. Germline lookup yields CDR1 MGHDK and CDR2 SYGVNS. The CDR3 is made up of 16 amino acids. The CDR3 loop is CASRPRGGGSYNEQFF. In DNA, the CDR3 is TGTGCCAGCAGGCCGAGGGGGGGAGGTTCCTACAATGAGCAGTTCTTC.

The J gene is TRBJ1-5, the V gene TRBV6-5; 7 bases line up with TRBD1. Germline V gives CDR1 MNHEY, CDR2 SVGAGI. The V segment lost 2 bases and the J segment 3 bases; nucleotides outside the gene matches: 1. The CDR3 contains 14 residues. The CDR3 loop reads CASSYDRVNQPQHF. The CDR3 DNA is TGTGCCAGCAGTTACGACAGGGTCAATCAGCCCCAGCATTTT.

V usage is TRBV2 and J usage is TRBJ1-2; the match to TRBD1 covers 9 bases. Unmatched junction bases numbered 5, after V lost 6 bases and J lost 3 bases. The CDR3 is 14 residues long. Looked up from germline, CDR1 is SNHLY and CDR2 is FYNNEI. DNA for the CDR3: TGTGCCAGCAGAACAGGGGGCGCCGACTATGGCTACACCTTC. It encodes CASRTGGADYGYTF.

The chain is built from TRBV18 and TRBJ1-1; 10 bases are shared with TRBD1. Germline-derived CDR1 and CDR2 are KGHSH and LQKENI. With V trimmed by 6 bases and J by 2 bases, 9 bases remained unmatched. The CDR3 contains 16 residues. The CDR3 DNA follows: TGTGCCAGCTCCCCGGGACAGGGGCGGCTCAACACTGAAGCTTTCTTT. Its protein product is CASSPGQGRLNTEAFF.

CDR3 sequence: CASSLEGGRKPQHF. CDR3 bases: TGTGCCAGCAGCTTAGAGGGGGGGAGAAAGCCCCAGCATTTT. This chain joins TRBV7-2 and TRBJ1-5, with D possibly TRBD1 on 6 matching bases. With 1 base removed from V and 8 bases from J, the gap between germline ends came to 12 bases. Germline lookup yields CDR1 SGHTA and CDR2 FQGNSA. CDR3 size: 14 residues. The full variable domain, in which reference TRBV7-2 and TRBJ1-5 provide the parts outside the CDR3, is GAGVSQSPSNKVTEKGKDVELRCDPISGHTALYWYRQSLGQGLEFLIYFQGNSAPDKSGLPSDRFSAERTGGSVSTLTIQRTQQEDSAVYLCASSLEGGRKPQHFGDGTRLSIL.

The chain joins TRBV2 to TRBJ2-7; D is perhaps TRBD1 (5 bases). V lost 8 bases, J lost 3 bases, and 14 bases lay in between. The CDR3 consists of 13 residues. Germline CDR1 is SNHLY and CDR2 is FYNNEI. The CDR3 sequence is CASEGAGVYEQYF. The CDR3 DNA follows: TGTGCCAGCGAAGGGGCTGGGGTCTACGAGCAGTACTTC.